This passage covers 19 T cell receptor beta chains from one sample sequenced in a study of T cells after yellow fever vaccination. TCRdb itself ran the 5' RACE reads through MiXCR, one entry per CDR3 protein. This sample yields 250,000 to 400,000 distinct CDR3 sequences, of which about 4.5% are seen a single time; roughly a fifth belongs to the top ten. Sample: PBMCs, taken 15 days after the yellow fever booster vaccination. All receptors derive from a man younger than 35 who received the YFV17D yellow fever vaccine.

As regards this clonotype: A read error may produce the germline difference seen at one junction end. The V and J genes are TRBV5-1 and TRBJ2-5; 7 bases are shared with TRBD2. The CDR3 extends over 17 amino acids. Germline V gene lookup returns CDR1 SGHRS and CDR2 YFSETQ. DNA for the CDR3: TGCGCCAGCAGCTTGGCCATTGGGCAGGGACTACAAGAGAGCCAGTACTTC. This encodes CASSLAIGQGLQESQYF.

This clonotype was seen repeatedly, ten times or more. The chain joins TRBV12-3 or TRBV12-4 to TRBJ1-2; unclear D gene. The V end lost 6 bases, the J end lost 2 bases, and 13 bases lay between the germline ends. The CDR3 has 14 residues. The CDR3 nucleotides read TGTGCCAGCAGCCCTACAACGGTGAACTATGGCTACACCTTC. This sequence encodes CASSPTTVNYGYTF.

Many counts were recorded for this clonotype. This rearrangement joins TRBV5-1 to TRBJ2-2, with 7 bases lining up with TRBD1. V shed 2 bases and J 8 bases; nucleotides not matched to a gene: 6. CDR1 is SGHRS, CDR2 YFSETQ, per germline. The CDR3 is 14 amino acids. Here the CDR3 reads CASSFTPGQGELFF. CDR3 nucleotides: TGCGCCAGCAGCTTTACACCGGGACAGGGGGAGCTGTTTTTT.

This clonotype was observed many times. CDR3 region: CSARRDRVYGYTF. The DNA of the CDR3 is TGCAGTGCTCGACGCGACAGGGTCTATGGCTACACCTTC. The chain joins TRBV20-1 to TRBJ1-2; the match to TRBD1 covers 7 bases. The V gene's germline CDR1 is DFQATT and CDR2 SNEGSKA (reference sequence). V was clipped by 5 bases and J by 4 bases; unmatched bases: 7. CDR3 length: 13 amino acids.

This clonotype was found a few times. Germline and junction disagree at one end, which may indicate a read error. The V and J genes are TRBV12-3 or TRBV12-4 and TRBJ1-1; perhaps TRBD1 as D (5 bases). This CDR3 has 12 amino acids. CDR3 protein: CAGRDSSAEAFF. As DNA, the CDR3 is TGTGCCGGCAGGGATTCCTCCGCTGAAGCTTTCTTT.

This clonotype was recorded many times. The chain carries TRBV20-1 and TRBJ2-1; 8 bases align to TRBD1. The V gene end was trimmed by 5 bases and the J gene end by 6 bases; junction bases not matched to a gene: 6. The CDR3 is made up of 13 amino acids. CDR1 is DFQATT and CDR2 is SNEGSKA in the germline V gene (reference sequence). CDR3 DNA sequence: TGCAGTGCTCTCCCAGGACAGGGCAATGAGCAGTTCTTC. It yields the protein CSALPGQGNEQFF.

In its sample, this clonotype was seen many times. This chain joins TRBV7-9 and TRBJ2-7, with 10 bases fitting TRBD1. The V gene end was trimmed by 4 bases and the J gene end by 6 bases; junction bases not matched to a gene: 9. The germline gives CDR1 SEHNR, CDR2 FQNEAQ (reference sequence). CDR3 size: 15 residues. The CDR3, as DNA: TGTGCCAGCAGCTCCTTGGACAGGGGGAGAGGCGAGCAGTACTTC. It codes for CASSSLDRGRGEQYF.

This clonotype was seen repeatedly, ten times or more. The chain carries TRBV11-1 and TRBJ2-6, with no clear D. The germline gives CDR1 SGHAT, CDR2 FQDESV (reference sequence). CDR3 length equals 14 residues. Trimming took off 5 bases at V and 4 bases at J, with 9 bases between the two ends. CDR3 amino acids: CASSGVGGANVLTF. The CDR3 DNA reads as TGTGCCAGCAGCGGAGTTGGAGGGGCCAACGTCCTGACTTTC. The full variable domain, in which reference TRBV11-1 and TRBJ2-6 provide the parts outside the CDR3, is EAEVAQSPRYKITEKSQAVAFWCDPISGHATLYWYRQILGQGPELLVQFQDESVVDDSQLPKDRFSAERLKGVDSTLKIQPAELGDSAMYLCASSGVGGANVLTFGAGSRLTVL.

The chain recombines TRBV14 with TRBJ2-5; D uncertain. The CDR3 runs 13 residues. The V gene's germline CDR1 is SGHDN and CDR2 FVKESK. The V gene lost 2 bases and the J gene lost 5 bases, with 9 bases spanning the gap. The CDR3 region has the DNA TGTGCCAGCAGCCAATCATTTCGGGAGACCCAGTACTTC. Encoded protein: CASSQSFRETQYF.

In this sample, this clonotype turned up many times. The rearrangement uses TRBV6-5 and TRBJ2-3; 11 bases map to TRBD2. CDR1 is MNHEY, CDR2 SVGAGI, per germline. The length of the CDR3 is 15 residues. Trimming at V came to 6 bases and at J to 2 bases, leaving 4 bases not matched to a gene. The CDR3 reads CASRGLADLTDTQYF. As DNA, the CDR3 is TGTGCCAGCAGGGGACTAGCGGACCTCACAGATACGCAGTATTTT.

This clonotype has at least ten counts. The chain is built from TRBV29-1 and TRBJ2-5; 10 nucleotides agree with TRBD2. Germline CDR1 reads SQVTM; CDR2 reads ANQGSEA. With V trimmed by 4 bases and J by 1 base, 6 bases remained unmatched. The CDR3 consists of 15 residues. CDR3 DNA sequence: TGCAGCGTTGTAAAGAGCGGGGGGGCCCAAGAGACCCAGTACTTC. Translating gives CSVVKSGGAQETQYF. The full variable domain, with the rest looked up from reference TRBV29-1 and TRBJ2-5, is SAVISQKPSRDICQRGTSLTIQCQVDSQVTMMFWYRQQPGQSLTLIATANQGSEATYESGFVIDKFPISRPNLTFSTLTVSNMSPEDSSIYLCSVVKSGGAQETQYFGPGTRLLVL.

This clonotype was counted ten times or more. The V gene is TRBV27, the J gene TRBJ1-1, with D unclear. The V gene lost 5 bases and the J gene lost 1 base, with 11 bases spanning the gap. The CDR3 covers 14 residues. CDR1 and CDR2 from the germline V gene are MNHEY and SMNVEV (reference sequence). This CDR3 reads CASSPGRENTEAFF. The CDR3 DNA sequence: TGTGCCAGCAGTCCCGGACGGGAGAACACTGAAGCTTTCTTT.

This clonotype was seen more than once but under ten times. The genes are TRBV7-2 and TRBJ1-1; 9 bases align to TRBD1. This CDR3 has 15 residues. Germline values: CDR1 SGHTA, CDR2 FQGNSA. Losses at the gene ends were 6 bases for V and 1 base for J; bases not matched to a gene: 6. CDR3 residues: CASSYGTGRNTEAFF. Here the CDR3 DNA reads TGTGCCAGCAGTTACGGGACAGGGAGGAACACTGAAGCTTTCTTT.

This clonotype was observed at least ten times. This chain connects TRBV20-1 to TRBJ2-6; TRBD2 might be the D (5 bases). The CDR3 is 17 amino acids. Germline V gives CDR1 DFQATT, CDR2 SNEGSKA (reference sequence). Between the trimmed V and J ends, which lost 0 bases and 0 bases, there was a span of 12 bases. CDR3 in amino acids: CSARDLQGLSGANVLTF. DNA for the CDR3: TGCAGTGCTAGAGATCTACAAGGACTCTCTGGGGCCAACGTCCTGACTTTC.

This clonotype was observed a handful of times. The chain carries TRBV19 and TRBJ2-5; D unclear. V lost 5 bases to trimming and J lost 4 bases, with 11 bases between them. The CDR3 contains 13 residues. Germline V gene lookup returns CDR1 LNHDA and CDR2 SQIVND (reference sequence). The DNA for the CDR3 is TGTGCCAGTAGTTGGAATAGACGAGAGACCCAGTACTTC. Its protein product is CASSWNRRETQYF.

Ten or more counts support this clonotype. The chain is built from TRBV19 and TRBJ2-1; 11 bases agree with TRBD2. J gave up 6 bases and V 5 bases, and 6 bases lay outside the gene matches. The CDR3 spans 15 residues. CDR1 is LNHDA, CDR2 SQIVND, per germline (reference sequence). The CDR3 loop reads CASSPTSGDFNEQFF. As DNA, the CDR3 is TGTGCCAGTAGTCCGACTAGCGGGGACTTCAATGAGCAGTTCTTC.

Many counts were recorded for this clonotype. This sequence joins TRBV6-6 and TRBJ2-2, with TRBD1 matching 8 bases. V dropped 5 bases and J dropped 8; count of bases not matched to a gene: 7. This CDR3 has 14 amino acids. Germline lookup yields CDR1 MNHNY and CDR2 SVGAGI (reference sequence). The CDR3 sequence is CASSRQGRRGELFF. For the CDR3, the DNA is TGTGCCAGCAGTCGACAGGGGAGGAGGGGGGAGCTGTTTTTT.

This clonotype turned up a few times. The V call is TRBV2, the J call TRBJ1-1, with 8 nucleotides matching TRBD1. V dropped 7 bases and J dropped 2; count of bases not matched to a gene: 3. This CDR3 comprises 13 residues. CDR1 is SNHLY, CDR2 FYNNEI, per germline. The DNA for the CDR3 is TGTGCCAGCAAATCAGGGGGCAACACTGAAGCTTTCTTT. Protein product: CASKSGGNTEAFF. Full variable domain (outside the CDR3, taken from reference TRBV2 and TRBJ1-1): EPEVTQTPSHQVTQMGQEVILRCVPISNHLYFYWYRQILGQKVEFLVSFYNNEISEKSEIFDDQFSVERPDGSNFTLKIRSTKLEDSAMYFCASKSGGNTEAFFGQGTRLTVV.

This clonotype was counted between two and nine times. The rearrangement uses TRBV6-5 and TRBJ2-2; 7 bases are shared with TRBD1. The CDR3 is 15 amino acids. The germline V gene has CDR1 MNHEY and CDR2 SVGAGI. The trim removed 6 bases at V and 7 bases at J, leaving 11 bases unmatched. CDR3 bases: TGTGCCAGCAGCCGAGACAGGGCATTTTACGGGGAGCTGTTTTTT. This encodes CASSRDRAFYGELFF.